This paragraph reports one TCR beta chain. Its antigen remains unknown. The record originates from a study of T-cell memory formation after mild COVID-19. General study points: CD8+ contracting clones occupied EMRA, while CD4+ ones occupied mainly CM and EM. Clones from the second wave (peaking day 37) had unconfirmed SARS-CoV-2 specificity.

TCRdb reprocessed the 5' RACE reads via MiXCR and lists one record per CDR3 protein. The data contain roughly 380,000 distinct CDR3 sequences, around 27% of them singletons. V dropped 1 base and J dropped 7 bases, with 8 bases sitting between them. This CDR3 has 12 residues. Looked up from germline, CDR1 is SNHLY and CDR2 is FYNNEI. Material for sequencing was PBMCs or a T cell subset sorted from them (not recorded which). The chain links TRBV2 to TRBJ2-7; D remains ambiguous. This sequence originates from an adult woman who had mild COVID-19 (a few samples of this study predate the infection). Cell type and time point are not known. This CDR3 reads CASSEGTREQYF. The CDR3 DNA sequence: TGTGCCAGCAGTGAAGGGACCCGGGAGCAGTACTTC.